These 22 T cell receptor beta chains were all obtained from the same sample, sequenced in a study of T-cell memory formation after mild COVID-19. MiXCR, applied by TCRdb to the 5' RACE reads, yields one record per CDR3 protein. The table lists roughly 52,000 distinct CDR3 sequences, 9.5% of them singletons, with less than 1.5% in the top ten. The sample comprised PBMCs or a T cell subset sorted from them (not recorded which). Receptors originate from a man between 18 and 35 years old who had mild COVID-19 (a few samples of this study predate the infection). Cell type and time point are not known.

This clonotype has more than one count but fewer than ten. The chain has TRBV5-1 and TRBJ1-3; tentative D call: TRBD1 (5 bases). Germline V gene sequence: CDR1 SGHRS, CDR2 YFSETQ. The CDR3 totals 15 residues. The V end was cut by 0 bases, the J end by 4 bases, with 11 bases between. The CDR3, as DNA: TGCGCCAGCAGCTTGGGAGCCGGACACGGAAACACCATATATTTT. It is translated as CASSLGAGHGNTIYF.

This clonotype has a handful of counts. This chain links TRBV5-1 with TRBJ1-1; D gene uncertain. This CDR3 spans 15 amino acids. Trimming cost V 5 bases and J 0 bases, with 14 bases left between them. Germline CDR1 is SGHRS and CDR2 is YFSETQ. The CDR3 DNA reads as TGCGCCAGCAGAATAGGGTCATCACTGAACACTGAAGCTTTCTTT. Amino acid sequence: CASRIGSSLNTEAFF. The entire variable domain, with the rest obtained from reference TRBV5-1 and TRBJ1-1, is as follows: KAGVTQTPRYLIKTRGQQVTLSCSPISGHRSVSWYQQTPGQGLQFLFEYFSETQRNKGNFPGRFSGRQFSNSRSEMNVSTLELGDSALYLCASRIGSSLNTEAFFGQGTRLTVV.

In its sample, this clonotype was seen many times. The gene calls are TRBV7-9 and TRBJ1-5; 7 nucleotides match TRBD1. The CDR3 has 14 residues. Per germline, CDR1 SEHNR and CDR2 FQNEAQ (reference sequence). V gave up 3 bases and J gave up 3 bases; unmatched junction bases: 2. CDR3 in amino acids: CASSLGQSNQPQHF. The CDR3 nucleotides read TGTGCCAGCAGCTTGGGACAGTCCAATCAGCCCCAGCATTTT.

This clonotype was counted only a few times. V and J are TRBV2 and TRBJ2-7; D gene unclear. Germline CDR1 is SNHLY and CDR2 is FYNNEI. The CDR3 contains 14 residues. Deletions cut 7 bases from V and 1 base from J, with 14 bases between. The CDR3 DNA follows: TGTGCCAGCACCGGCCAGTTCTCATCCTACGAGCAGTACGTC. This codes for CASTGQFSSYEQYV.

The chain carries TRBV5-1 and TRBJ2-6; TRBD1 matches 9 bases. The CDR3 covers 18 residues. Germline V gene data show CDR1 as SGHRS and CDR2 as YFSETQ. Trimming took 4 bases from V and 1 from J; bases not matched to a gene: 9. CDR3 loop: CASSPPGTGRSGANVLTF. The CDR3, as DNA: TGCGCCAGCAGCCCTCCGGGGACAGGGAGGTCTGGGGCCAACGTCCTGACTTTC.

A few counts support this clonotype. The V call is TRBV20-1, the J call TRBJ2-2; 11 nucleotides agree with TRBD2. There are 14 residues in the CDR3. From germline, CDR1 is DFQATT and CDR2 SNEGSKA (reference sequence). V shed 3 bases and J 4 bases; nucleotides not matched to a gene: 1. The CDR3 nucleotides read TGCAGTGCTAGTAGCGGGGGGGCCACCGGGGAGCTGTTTTTT. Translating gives CSASSGGATGELFF.

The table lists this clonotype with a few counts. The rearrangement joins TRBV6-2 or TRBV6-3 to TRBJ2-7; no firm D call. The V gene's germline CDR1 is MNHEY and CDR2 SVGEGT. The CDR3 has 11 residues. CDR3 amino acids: CASSYSGKWNV. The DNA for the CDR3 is TGTGCCAGCAGTTACTCGGGGAAGTGGAATGTC.

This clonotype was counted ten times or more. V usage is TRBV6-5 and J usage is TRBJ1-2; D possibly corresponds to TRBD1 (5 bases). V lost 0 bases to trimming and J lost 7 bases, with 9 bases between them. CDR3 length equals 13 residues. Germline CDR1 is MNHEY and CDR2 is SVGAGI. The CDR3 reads CASSYSGTRGYTF. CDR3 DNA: TGTGCCAGCAGTTACTCAGGGACGCGTGGCTACACCTTC.

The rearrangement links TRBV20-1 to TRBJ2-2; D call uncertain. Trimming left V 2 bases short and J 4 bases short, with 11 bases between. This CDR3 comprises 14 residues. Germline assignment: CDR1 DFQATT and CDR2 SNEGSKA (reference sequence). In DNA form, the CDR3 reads TGCAGTGCTAGAAGTCCCGAAGGCACCGGGGAGCTGTTTTTT. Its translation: CSARSPEGTGELFF.

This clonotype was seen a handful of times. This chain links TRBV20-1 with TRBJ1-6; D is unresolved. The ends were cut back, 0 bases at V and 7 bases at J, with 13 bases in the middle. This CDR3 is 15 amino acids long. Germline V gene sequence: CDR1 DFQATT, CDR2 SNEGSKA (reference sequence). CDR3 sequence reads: CSARDLGSTNSPLHF. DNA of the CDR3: TGCAGTGCTAGAGATCTCGGGTCCACGAATTCACCCCTCCACTTT.

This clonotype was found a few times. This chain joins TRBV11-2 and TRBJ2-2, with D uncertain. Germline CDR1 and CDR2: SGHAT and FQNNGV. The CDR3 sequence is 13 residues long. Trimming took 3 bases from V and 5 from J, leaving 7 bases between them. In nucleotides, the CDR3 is TGTGCCAGCAGCTTCCTGGAAACCGGGGAGCTGTTTTTT. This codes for CASSFLETGELFF.

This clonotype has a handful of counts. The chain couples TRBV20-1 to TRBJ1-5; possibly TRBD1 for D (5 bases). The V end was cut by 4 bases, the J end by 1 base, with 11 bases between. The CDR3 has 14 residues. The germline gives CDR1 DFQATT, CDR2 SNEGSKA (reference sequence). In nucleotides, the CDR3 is TGCAGTGCTACCTCGGGGGGGAGCAATCAGCCCCAGCATTTT. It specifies CSATSGGSNQPQHF.

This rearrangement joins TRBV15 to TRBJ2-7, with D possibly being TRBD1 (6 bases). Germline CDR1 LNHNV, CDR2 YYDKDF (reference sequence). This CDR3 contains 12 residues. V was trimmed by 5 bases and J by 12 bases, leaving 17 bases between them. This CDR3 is CATSLRLGAGYF. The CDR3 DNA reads TGTGCCACCAGCCTCCGGTTGGGGGCGGGGTACTTC.

The CDR3 DNA is TGTGCCAGCAGCGATCAGGTTTTGGAGCCCCAGCATTTT. This translates into CASSDQVLEPQHF. The V call is TRBV6-2 or TRBV6-3, the J call TRBJ1-5; D unresolved. V was cut by 6 bases and J by 8 bases, with 14 bases left in between. Germline V gene sequence: CDR1 MNHEY, CDR2 SVGEGT. CDR3 length: 13 residues.

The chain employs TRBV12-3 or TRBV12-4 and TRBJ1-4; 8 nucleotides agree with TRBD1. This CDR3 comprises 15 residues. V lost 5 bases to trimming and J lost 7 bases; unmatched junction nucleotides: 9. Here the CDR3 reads CASSATGAGGEKLFF. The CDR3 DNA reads TGTGCCAGCAGTGCGACAGGGGCCGGTGGTGAAAAACTGTTTTTT.

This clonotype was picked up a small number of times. CDR3 nucleotide sequence: TGTGCCAGCGGTGCTAGCGGATACACCGGGGAGCTGTTTTTT. It translates to CASGASGYTGELFF. This rearrangement joins TRBV6-6 to TRBJ2-2; TRBD2 agrees at 7 bases. CDR3 length: 14 residues. V shed 8 bases, J shed 3 bases, and the junction held 6 bases outside the gene matches. From germline, CDR1 is MNHNY and CDR2 SVGAGI (reference sequence).

For the CDR3, the DNA is TGTGCCAGCAGTTTCTCCGGGGGCCATCAGCCCCAGCATTTT. Translated: CASSFSGGHQPQHF. The chain joins TRBV12-3 or TRBV12-4 to TRBJ1-5; D might be TRBD1 (6 bases). V was pared by 3 bases and J by 5 bases, with 11 bases between. The CDR3 loop spans 14 amino acids.

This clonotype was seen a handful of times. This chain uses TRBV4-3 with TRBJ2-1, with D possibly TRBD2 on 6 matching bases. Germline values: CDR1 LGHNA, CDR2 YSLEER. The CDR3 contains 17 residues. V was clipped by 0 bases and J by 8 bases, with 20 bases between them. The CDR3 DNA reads TGCGCCAGCAGCCAAGATTTTGGGTACTGGCGGGGCGATGAGCAGTTCTTC. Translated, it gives CASSQDFGYWRGDEQFF.

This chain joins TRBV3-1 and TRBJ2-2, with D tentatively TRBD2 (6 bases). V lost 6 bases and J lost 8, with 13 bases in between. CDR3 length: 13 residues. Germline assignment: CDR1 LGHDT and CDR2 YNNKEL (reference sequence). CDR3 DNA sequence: TGTGCCAGCAGTGGCGGGATCACGGGGGAGCTGTTTTTT. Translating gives CASSGGITGELFF.

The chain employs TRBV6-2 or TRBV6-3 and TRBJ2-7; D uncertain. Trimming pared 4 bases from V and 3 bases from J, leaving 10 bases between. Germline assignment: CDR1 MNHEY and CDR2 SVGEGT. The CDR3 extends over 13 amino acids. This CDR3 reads CASSLSTIYEQYF. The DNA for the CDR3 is TGTGCCAGCAGTTTGTCCACCATCTACGAGCAGTACTTC.

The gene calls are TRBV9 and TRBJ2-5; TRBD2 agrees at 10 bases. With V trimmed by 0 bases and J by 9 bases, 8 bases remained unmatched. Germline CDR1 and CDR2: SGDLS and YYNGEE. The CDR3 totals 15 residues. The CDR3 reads CASSVDVAGGPAQYF. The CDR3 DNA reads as TGTGCCAGCAGCGTAGACGTAGCGGGGGGTCCAGCCCAGTACTTC.

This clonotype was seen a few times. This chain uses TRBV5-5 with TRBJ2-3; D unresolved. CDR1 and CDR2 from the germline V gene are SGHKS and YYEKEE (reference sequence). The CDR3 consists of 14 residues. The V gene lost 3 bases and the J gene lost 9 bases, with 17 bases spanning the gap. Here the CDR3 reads CASSSDLYQTTQYF. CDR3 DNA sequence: TGTGCCAGCAGCTCCGACTTGTACCAGACGACGCAGTATTTT.